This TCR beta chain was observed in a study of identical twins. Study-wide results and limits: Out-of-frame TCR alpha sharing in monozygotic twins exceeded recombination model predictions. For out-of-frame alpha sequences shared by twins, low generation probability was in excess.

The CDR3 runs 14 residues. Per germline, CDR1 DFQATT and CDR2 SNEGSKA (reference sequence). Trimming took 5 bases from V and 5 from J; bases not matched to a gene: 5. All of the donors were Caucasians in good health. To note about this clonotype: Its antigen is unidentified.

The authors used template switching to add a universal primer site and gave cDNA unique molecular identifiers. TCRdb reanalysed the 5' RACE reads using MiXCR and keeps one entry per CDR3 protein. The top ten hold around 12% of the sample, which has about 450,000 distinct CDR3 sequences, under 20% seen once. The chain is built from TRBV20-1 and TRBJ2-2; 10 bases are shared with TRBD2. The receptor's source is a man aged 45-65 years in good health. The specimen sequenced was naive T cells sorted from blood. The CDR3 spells CSAPGLARTGELFF. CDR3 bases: TGCAGTGCTCCGGGACTAGCGAGGACCGGGGAGCTGTTTTTT.